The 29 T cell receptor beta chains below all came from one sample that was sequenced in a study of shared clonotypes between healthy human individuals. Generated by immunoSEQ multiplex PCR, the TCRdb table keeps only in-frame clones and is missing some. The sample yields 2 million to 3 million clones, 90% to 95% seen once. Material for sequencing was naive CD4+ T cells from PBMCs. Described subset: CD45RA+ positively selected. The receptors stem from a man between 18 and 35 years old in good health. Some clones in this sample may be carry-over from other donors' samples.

The CDR3 sequence: CASIHPEETQYF. CDR3 nucleotides: TGTGCCAGCATCCATCCCGAAGAGACCCAGTACTTC. The chain employs TRBV28 and TRBJ2-5; D is unresolved. The CDR3 consists of 12 residues. Germline V CDR1 and CDR2: MDHEN, SYDVKM. Trimming shortened V by 7 bases and J by 3 bases, and 9 bases separated the two germline ends.

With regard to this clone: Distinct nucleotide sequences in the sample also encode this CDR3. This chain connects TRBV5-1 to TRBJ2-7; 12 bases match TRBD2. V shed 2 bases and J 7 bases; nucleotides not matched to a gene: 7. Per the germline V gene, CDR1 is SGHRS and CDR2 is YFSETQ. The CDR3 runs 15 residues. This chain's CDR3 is CASSFLAGGPGEQYF. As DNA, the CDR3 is TGCGCCAGCAGCTTCCTAGCGGGAGGGCCTGGGGAGCAGTACTTC.

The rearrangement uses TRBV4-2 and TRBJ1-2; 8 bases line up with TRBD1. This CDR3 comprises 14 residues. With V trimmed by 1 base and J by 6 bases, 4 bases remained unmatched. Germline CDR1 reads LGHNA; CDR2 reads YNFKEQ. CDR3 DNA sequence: TGTGCCAGCAGCCAAGCGCAGGGGGCCCATGGCTACACCTTC. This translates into CASSQAQGAHGYTF.

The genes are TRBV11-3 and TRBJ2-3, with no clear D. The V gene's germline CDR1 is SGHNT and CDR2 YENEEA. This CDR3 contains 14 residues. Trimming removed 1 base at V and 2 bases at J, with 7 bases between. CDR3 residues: CASSLVGFTDTQYF. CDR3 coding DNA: TGTGCCAGCAGCTTAGTTGGGTTCACAGATACGCAGTATTTT.

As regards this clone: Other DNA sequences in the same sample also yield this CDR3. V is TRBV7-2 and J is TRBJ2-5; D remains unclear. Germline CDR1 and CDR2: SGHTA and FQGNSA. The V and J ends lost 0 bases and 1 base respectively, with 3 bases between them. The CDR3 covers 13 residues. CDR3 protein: CASSLAFQETQYF. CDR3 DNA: TGTGCCAGCAGCTTAGCTTTCCAAGAGACCCAGTACTTC.

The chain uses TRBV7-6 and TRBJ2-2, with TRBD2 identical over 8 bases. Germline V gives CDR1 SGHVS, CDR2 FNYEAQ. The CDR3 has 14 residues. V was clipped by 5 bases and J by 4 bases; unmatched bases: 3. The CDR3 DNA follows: TGTGCCAGCAGCGGACTAGCCCCCACCGGGGAGCTGTTTTTT. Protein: CASSGLAPTGELFF.

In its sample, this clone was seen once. The CDR3 sequence: CAISESKGGRETQYF. The CDR3 coding sequence is TGTGCCATCAGTGAGTCGAAGGGGGGAAGGGAGACCCAGTACTTC. The V call is TRBV10-3, the J call TRBJ2-5; D possibly uses TRBD1 or TRBD2 (6 bases each). CDR3 length: 15 residues. With 0 bases removed from V and 5 bases from J, the gap between germline ends came to 13 bases. CDR1 ENHRY and CDR2 SYGVKD come from the germline V gene.

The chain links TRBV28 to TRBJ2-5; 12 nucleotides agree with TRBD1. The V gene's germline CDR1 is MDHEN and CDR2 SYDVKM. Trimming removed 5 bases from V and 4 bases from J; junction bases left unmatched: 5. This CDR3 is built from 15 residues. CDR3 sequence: CASSTPGQGAETQYF. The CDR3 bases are TGTGCCAGCAGTACACCGGGACAGGGGGCAGAGACCCAGTACTTC.

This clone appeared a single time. The CDR3 sequence is CAGEGQIGDTQYF. DNA of the CDR3: TGTGCCGGTGAAGGCCAAATTGGGGATACGCAGTATTTT. The chain carries TRBV7-9 and TRBJ2-3; D is uncertain. The CDR3 contains 13 residues. Germline assignment: CDR1 SEHNR and CDR2 FQNEAQ (reference sequence). V lost 11 bases and J 6 bases, leaving 18 bases between the germline ends.

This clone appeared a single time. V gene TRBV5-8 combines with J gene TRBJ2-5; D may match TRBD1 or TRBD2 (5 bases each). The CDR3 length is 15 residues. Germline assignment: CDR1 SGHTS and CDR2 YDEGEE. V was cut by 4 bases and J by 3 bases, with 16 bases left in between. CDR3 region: CASSPLGGIEETQYF. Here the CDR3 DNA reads TGTGCCAGCAGCCCGCTTGGGGGTATAGAAGAGACCCAGTACTTC.

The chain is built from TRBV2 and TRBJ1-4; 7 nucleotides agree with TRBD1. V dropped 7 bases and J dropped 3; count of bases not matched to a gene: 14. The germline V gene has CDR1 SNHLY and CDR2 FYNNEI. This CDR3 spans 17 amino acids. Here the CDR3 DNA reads TGTGCCAGCATATCGGACAGGCTAATTTCTTCTAATGAAAAACTGTTTTTT. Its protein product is CASISDRLISSNEKLFF.

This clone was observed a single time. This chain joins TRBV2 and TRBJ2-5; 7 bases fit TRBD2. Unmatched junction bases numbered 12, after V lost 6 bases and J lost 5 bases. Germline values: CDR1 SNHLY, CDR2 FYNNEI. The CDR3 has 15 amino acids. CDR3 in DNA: TGTGCCAGCAGGATAGGAACGGTCGGGGGGGAGACCCAGTACTTC. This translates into CASRIGTVGGETQYF.

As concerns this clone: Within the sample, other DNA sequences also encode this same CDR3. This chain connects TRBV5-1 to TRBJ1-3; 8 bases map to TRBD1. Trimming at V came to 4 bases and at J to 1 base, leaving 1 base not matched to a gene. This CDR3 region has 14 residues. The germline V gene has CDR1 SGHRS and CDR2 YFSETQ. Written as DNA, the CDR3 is TGCGCCAGCAGCGGACAGGGTTCTGGAAACACCATATATTTT. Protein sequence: CASSGQGSGNTIYF.

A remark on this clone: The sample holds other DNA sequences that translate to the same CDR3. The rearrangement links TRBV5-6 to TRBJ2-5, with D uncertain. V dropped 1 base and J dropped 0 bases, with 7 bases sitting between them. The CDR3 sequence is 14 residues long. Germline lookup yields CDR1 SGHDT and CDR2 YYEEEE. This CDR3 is CASSLRDNQETQYF. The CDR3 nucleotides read TGTGCCAGCAGCTTGAGAGACAACCAAGAGACCCAGTACTTC.

CDR3 residues: CASRGGTGGQPQHF. As DNA, the CDR3 is TGTGCCAGCAGGGGTGGGACAGGGGGTCAGCCCCAGCATTTT. The V call is TRBV2, the J call TRBJ1-5; 11 bases map to TRBD1. Germline CDR1 SNHLY, CDR2 FYNNEI. Trimming took 6 bases from V and 6 from J; bases not matched to a gene: 4. The CDR3 loop spans 14 amino acids.

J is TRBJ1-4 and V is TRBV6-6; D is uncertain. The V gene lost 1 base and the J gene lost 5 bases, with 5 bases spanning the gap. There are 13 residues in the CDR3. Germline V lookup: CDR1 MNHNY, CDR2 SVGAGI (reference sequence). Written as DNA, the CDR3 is TGTGCCAGCAGTTACTTGGGGAATGAAAAACTGTTTTTT. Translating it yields CASSYLGNEKLFF.

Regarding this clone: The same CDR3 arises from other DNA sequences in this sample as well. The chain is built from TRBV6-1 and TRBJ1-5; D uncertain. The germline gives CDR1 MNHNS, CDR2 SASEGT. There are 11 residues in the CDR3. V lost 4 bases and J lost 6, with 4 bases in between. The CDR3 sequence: CASSGGQPQHF. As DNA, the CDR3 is TGTGCCAGCAGTGGAGGTCAGCCCCAGCATTTT.

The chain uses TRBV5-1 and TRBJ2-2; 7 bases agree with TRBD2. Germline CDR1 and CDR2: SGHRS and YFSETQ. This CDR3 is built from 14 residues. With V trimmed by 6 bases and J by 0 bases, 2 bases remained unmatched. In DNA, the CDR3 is TGCGCCAGCATAAGCGGGGCGAACACCGGGGAGCTGTTTTTT. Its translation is CASISGANTGELFF.

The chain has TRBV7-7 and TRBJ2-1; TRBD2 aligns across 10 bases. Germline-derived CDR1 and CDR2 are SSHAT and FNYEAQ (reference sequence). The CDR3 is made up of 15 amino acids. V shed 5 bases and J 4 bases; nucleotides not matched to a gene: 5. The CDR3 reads CASSPSSGGYNEQFF. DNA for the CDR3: TGTGCCAGCAGCCCGAGTAGCGGGGGGTACAATGAGCAGTTCTTC.

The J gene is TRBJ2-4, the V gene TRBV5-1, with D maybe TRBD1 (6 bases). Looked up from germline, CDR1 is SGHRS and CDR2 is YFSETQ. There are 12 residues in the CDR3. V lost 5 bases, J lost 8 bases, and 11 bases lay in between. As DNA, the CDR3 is TGCGCCAGCAGATCGGACAGTTACATTCAGTACTTC. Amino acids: CASRSDSYIQYF.

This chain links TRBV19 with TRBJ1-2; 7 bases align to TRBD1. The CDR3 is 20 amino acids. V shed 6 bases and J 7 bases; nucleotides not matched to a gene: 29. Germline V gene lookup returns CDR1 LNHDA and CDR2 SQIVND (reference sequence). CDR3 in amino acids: CASSRYGGLTGSSSSRGYTF. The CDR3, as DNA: TGTGCCAGTAGCCGATACGGCGGGTTGACAGGGTCCAGTTCTTCCCGTGGCTACACCTTC. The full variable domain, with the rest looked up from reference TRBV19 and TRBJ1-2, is DGGITQSPKYLFRKEGQNVTLSCEQNLNHDAMYWYRQDPGQGLRLIYYSQIVNDFQKGDIAEGYSVSREKKESFPLTVTSAQKNPTAFYLCASSRYGGLTGSSSSRGYTFGSGTRLTVV.

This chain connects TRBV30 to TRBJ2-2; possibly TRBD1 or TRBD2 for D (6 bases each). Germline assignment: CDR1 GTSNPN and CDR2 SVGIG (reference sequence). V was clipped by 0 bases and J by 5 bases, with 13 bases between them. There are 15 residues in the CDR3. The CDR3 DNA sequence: TGTGCCTGGAGTGTGTCAGGGGAGGTGACCGGGGAGCTGTTTTTT. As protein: CAWSVSGEVTGELFF.

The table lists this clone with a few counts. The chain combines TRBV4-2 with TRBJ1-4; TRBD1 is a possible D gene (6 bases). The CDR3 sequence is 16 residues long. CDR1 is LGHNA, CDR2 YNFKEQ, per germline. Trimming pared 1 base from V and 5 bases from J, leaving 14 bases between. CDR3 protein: CASSQVRGQGNEKLFF. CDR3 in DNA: TGTGCCAGCAGCCAAGTGAGGGGCCAGGGGAATGAAAAACTGTTTTTT.

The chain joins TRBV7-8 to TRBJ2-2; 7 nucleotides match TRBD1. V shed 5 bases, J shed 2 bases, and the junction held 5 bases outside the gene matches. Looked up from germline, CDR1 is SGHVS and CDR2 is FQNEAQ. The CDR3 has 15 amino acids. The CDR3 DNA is TGTGCCAGCAGCCCGGACAGGATCAACACCGGGGAGCTGTTTTTT. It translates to CASSPDRINTGELFF. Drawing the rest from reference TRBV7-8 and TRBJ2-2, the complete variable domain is GAGVSQSPRYKVAKRGQDVALRCDPISGHVSLFWYQQALGQGPEFLTYFQNEAQLDKSGLPSDRFFAERPEGSVSTLKIQRTQQEDSAVYLCASSPDRINTGELFFGEGSRLTVL.

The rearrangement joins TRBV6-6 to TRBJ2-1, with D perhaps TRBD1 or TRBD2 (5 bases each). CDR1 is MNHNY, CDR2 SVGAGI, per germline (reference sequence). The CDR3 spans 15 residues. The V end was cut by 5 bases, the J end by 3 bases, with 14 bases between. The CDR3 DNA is TGTGCCAGCAGTACCCGGGACGGATACTACAATGAGCAGTTCTTC. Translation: CASSTRDGYYNEQFF.

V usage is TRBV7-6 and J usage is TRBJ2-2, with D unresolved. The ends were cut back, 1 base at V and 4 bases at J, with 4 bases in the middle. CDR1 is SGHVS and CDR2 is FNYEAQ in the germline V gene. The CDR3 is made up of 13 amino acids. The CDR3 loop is CASSLGSTGELFF. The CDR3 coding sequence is TGTGCCAGCAGCTTAGGTAGCACCGGGGAGCTGTTTTTT.

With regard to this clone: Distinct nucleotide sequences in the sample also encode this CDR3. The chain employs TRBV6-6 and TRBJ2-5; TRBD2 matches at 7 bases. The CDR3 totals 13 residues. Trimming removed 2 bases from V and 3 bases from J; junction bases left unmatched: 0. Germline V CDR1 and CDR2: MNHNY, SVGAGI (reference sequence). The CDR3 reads CASSYRGEETQYF. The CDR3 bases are TGTGCCAGCAGTTACCGGGGGGAAGAGACCCAGTACTTC.

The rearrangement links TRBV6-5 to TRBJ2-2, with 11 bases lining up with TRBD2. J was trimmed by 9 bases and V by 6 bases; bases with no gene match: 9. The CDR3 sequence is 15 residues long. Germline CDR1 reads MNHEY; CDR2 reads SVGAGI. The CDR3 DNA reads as TGTGCCAGCAGGGCCGGGACTAGCGGTTCCTGGGAGCTGTTTTTT. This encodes CASRAGTSGSWELFF.

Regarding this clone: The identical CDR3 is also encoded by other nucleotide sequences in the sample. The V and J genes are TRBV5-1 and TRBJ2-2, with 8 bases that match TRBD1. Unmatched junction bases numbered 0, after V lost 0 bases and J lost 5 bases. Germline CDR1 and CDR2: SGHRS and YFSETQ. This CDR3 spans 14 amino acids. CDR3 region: CASSLGQGTGELFF. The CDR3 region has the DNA TGCGCCAGCAGCTTGGGACAGGGGACCGGGGAGCTGTTTTTT.